This TCR beta chain was recorded in a study of blood T cell repertoires in COVID-19. Study as a whole: From T cells, B-cell-depleted T cells, or PBMCs came the material, which was cDNA or gDNA.

Original analysis: Estimation of nucleated cell counts was performed using reference gene primer amplification. Assay used: immunoSEQ multiplex PCR; TCRdb lists only in-frame clones, some missing. V, J and clone size were drawn from that table, and D and trimming were deduced from the DNA. The sample carries 25,000 to 30,000 clones, 88% recorded once. Sequencing was carried out using peripheral blood. The source of this sequence is a woman aged 50 to 60 with active COVID-19.

CDR3 nucleotide sequence: TGTGCCAGCAGCAATACTAGCGGGTTCTACAATGAGCAGTTCTTC. The encoded protein is CASSNTSGFYNEQFF. V is TRBV7-9 and J is TRBJ2-1; 9 bases map to TRBD2. Germline trimming cut 5 bases from V and 3 bases from J; bases unmatched to any gene: 5. This CDR3 spans 15 amino acids. Germline V gene lookup returns CDR1 SEHNR and CDR2 FQNEAQ (reference sequence). Using reference TRBV7-9 and TRBJ2-1 for the parts outside the CDR3, the full variable domain is DTGVSQNPRHKITKRGQNVTFRCDPISEHNRLYWYRQTLGQGPEFLTYFQNEAQLEKSRLLSDRFSAERPKGSFSTLEIQRTEQGDSAMYLCASSNTSGFYNEQFFGPGTRLTVL.